These 7 T cell receptor beta chains came from one sample sequenced in a study of PD-L1 blockade in urothelial cancer. Libraries were prepared by immunoSEQ multiplex PCR; TCRdb keeps only in-frame clonotypes and omits some of them. Of 45,000 to 50,000 clones in the sample, approximately 89% were seen once. This specimen consisted of PBMCs, obtained around atezolizumab (anti-PD-L1) treatment. The receptors were sampled from a man older than 75 with urothelial cancer.

The rearrangement uses TRBV9 and TRBJ1-5; D is possibly TRBD1 (5 bases). Trimming took 4 bases from V and 4 from J, leaving 12 bases between them. CDR3 length: 14 amino acids. Germline CDR1 reads SGDLS; CDR2 reads YYNGEE. CDR3 nucleotides: TGTGCCAGCAGCCCCGACAGTTTTAATCAGCCCCAGCATTTT. Amino acid sequence: CASSPDSFNQPQHF.

This chain joins TRBV11-2 and TRBJ2-3; 9 bases are shared with TRBD2. V lost 2 bases and J lost 5; bases outside the gene matches: 8. The CDR3 is 16 amino acids. From germline, CDR1 is SGHAT and CDR2 FQNNGV. In nucleotides, the CDR3 is TGTGCCAGCAGCTTACGGGTAGCGGGAGAGGTAGATACGCAGTATTTT. Its protein is CASSLRVAGEVDTQYF.

This rearrangement joins TRBV10-1 to TRBJ2-2; D may be TRBD2 (6 bases). The CDR3 is 16 amino acids. V shed 2 bases and J shed 2 bases, with 12 bases lying between them. Germline-derived CDR1 and CDR2 are WNHNN and SYGVQD (reference sequence). CDR3 in amino acids: CASSEAGSINTGELFF. CDR3 in DNA: TGCGCCAGCAGTGAGGCCGGGAGTATCAACACCGGGGAGCTGTTTTTT.

The rearrangement joins TRBV2 to TRBJ2-7; TRBD1 is a possible D gene (7 bases). This CDR3 is built from 14 residues. Trimming took off 6 bases at V and 7 bases at J, with 19 bases between the two ends. Germline V gene data show CDR1 as SNHLY and CDR2 as FYNNEI. The CDR3 loop reads CASRGDSLRGEQYF. Written as DNA, the CDR3 is TGTGCCAGCAGGGGGGACAGCCTTCGGGGGGAGCAGTACTTC.

This rearrangement joins TRBV29-1 to TRBJ1-1; D remains unclear. V lost 7 bases, J lost 11 bases, and 20 bases lay in between. The CDR3 sequence is 12 residues long. Germline V gives CDR1 SQVTM, CDR2 ANQGSEA. The CDR3 protein is CSAGDQSRRAFF. The DNA of the CDR3 is TGCAGCGCTGGAGACCAATCCCGGCGGGCTTTCTTT.

V is TRBV2 and J is TRBJ2-1; 8 bases agree with TRBD1. Germline V gives CDR1 SNHLY, CDR2 FYNNEI. V was clipped by 3 bases and J by 10 bases; unmatched bases: 11. The CDR3 covers 15 residues. The CDR3 bases are TGTGCCAGCAGTGACTGGTACAGGGGGTTACGGGAGCAGTTCTTC. It is translated as CASSDWYRGLREQFF.

The V gene is TRBV19, the J gene TRBJ1-5, with TRBD1 matching 10 bases. Germline V gene data show CDR1 as LNHDA and CDR2 as SQIVND (reference sequence). V was pared by 5 bases and J by 2 bases, with 0 bases of the junction left unmatched. This CDR3 has 14 amino acids. CDR3 sequence reads: CASSGTGGNQPQHF. The CDR3 DNA reads TGTGCCAGTAGTGGGACAGGGGGCAATCAGCCCCAGCATTTT.